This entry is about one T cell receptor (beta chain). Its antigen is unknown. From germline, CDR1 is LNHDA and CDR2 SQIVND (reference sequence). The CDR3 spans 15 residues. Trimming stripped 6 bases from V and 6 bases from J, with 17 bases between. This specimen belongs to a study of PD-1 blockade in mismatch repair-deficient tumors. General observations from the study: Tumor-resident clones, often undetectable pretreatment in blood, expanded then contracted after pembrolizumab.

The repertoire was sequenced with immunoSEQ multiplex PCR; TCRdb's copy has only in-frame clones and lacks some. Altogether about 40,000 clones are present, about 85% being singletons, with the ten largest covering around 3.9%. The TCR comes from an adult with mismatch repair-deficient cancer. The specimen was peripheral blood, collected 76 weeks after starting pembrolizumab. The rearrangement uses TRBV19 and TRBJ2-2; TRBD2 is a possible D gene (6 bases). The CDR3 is CASSPGLWTSGELFF. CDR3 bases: TGTGCCAGTAGCCCGGGACTTTGGACCTCCGGGGAGCTGTTTTTT.